This TCR beta chain was recorded in a study of T cells in Graves' hyperthyroidism and ophthalmopathy. Amplification targeted TCR beta CDR3 regions from RNA transcripts. First-round RT-PCR of the TCR CDR3 relied on the HTBI primer set. In TCRdb, the multiplex PCR reads were re-called with MiXCR into one record per CDR3 protein. This table holds hundreds of thousands of distinct CDR3 sequences, approximately 42% found once. Study conclusions and caveats: The model foresaw ophthalmopathy a median roughly 6.5 months prior to onset. Separating ophthalmopathy from stable hyperthyroidism was achieved by a 13 V-J model. Among clonotypes expanded in thyroid above 0.001, most were also found in blood.

This clonotype was observed a few times. Its antigen is unidentified. Germline-derived CDR1 and CDR2 are SNHLY and FYNNEI. CDR3 length equals 14 residues. The V and J ends lost 4 bases and 1 base, in that order; junction bases with no gene match: 3. This chain connects TRBV2 to TRBJ1-1; TRBD1 aligns across 7 bases. Specimen: peripheral blood or thyroid tissue (not recorded which). The source is an adult man with Graves' disease, either hyperthyroidism or ophthalmopathy (not recorded which). Here the CDR3 reads CASSARTGNTEAFF. The CDR3 DNA is TGTGCCAGCAGTGCCCGGACAGGGAACACTGAAGCTTTCTTT.